Following are 30 T cell receptor beta chains from one sample sequenced in a study of beta chain features in type 1 diabetes. The investigators reverse transcribed all of the isolated RNA, so they sequenced expressed TCRB transcripts. The protocol was immunoSEQ multiplex PCR, while the TCRdb copy is restricted to in-frame clones and leaves out a portion. The table has 150,000 or so clones, 9% to 9.5% seen once. Sequences were obtained from central memory CD4+ T cells from blood. The origin of the receptors is a man aged 18-30 years in good health.

This clone was picked up one time. This chain joins TRBV18 and TRBJ1-3; 7 positions agree with TRBD1. Germline CDR1 KGHSH, CDR2 LQKENI. CDR3 size: 17 residues. V shed 2 bases and J 0 bases; nucleotides not matched to a gene: 7. The CDR3 nucleotides read TGTGCCAGCTCACCATCTCCACAGGGGAGCTCTGGAAACACCATATATTTT. Amino acids: CASSPSPQGSSGNTIYF.

This clone was seen only a few times. This chain connects TRBV19 to TRBJ1-3, with D maybe TRBD1 (5 bases). The V and J ends lost 5 bases and 1 base respectively, with 9 bases between them. This CDR3 has 14 amino acids. Per the germline V gene, CDR1 is LNHDA and CDR2 is SQIVND (reference sequence). The CDR3 sequence is CASSEWTSGNTIYF. CDR3 DNA: TGTGCCAGTAGTGAGTGGACATCTGGAAACACCATATATTTT.

This clone occurred a few times. The V call is TRBV7-9, the J call TRBJ2-5; no clear D gene. The J call is uncertain, as TRBJ2-7 better fits the DNA end. Germline CDR1 reads SEHNR; CDR2 reads FQNEAQ (reference sequence). The CDR3 spans 12 residues. The DNA of the CDR3 is TGTGCCTCGGCCCTAATGGGCTACGAGCAGTACTTC. It is translated as CASALMGYEQYF.

This sequence joins TRBV7-2 and TRBJ1-6; D is unclear. The CDR3 is 14 residues long. Germline CDR1 is SGHTA and CDR2 is FQGNSA. Deletions cut 2 bases from V and 8 bases from J, with 10 bases between. CDR3 sequence reads: CASSLYSRDSPLHF. CDR3 in DNA: TGTGCCAGCAGCTTATATTCCCGTGATTCACCCCTCCACTTT.

CDR3 amino acids: CASTPGTSHEQYF. The CDR3 DNA reads TGTGCCAGTACCCCCGGGACTAGCCACGAGCAGTACTTC. The chain carries TRBV2 and TRBJ2-7; 9 bases line up with TRBD2. Germline V gene lookup returns CDR1 SNHLY and CDR2 FYNNEI. V lost 9 bases to trimming and J lost 5 bases; unmatched junction nucleotides: 8. The CDR3 loop spans 13 amino acids.

The chain carries TRBV6-1 and TRBJ2-5; 7 positions agree with TRBD1. V was clipped by 5 bases and J by 3 bases; unmatched bases: 6. CDR1 and CDR2 from the germline V gene are MNHNS and SASEGT. There are 14 residues in the CDR3. CDR3 loop: CASSTTGRKETQYF. The CDR3 DNA reads TGTGCCAGCAGTACGACAGGGCGTAAAGAGACCCAGTACTTC.

With regard to this clone: The junction departs from germline at one end; a sequencing error may be responsible. The chain has TRBV5-1 and TRBJ2-4; D not resolved. CDR3 size: 14 residues. Germline V CDR1 and CDR2: SGHRS, YFSETQ. The CDR3 bases are TGCGCCAGCAGCCCCGGAACAGCCCAAAACATTCAGTACTTC. Residues: CASSPGTAQNIQYF. The full variable domain, its missing parts supplied by reference TRBV5-1 and TRBJ2-4, is KAGVTQTPRYLIKTRGQQVTLSCSPISGHRSVSWYQQTPGQGLQFLFEYFSETQRNKGNFPGRFSGRQFSNSRSEMNVSTLELGDSALYLCASSPGTAQNIQYFGAGTRLSVL.

The V and J genes are TRBV7-6 and TRBJ1-3, with 7 bases matching TRBD1. V dropped 4 bases and J dropped 3; count of bases not matched to a gene: 12. The length of the CDR3 is 17 residues. Per germline, CDR1 SGHVS and CDR2 FNYEAQ. Here the CDR3 DNA reads TGTGCCAGCAGCTCACGGACAGGCGGCTTGGTTGGAAACACCATATATTTT. Protein: CASSSRTGGLVGNTIYF.

This clone showed up many times. This sequence joins TRBV7-9 and TRBJ2-1, with D perhaps TRBD1 (6 bases). The CDR3 is 12 residues long. Trimming took off 2 bases at V and 7 bases at J, with 6 bases between the two ends. The germline V gene encodes CDR1 SEHNR and CDR2 FQNEAQ (reference sequence). The CDR3 region is CASSLQGNEQFF. The CDR3 DNA reads as TGTGCCAGCAGCTTACAGGGGAATGAGCAGTTCTTC.

There are a few counts of this clone. The chain combines TRBV7-2 with TRBJ2-3; 8 nucleotides match TRBD2. The CDR3 runs 16 residues. Losses at the gene ends were 2 bases for V and 1 base for J; bases not matched to a gene: 5. Germline V gene sequence: CDR1 SGHTA, CDR2 FQGNSA. CDR3 amino acids: CASSLHGGARTDTQYF. In DNA, the CDR3 is TGTGCCAGCAGCTTACACGGGGGGGCCCGCACAGATACGCAGTATTTT.

The V and J genes are TRBV7-2 and TRBJ1-6; D remains unclear. This CDR3 spans 14 amino acids. With 1 base removed from V and 6 bases from J, the gap between germline ends came to 7 bases. Germline CDR1 SGHTA, CDR2 FQGNSA. The CDR3 is CASSLVRLNSPLHF. The DNA for the CDR3 is TGTGCCAGCAGCTTAGTCCGACTTAATTCACCCCTCCACTTT.

The genes are TRBV13 and TRBJ2-1, with a tentative D call TRBD1 (6 bases). The CDR3 covers 16 residues. The germline gives CDR1 PRHDT, CDR2 FYEKMQ (reference sequence). Trimming left V 2 bases short and J 8 bases short, with 19 bases between. The CDR3: CASSLNSLGRGYEQFF. CDR3 nucleotides: TGTGCCAGCAGCTTAAATTCGTTGGGCAGGGGCTATGAGCAGTTCTTC.

This clone was counted between two and nine times. The V and J genes are TRBV7-2 and TRBJ2-2; 12 bases line up with TRBD1. This CDR3 spans 19 amino acids. J lost 4 bases, V lost 5 bases, and 14 bases had no gene match. The germline CDR1 and CDR2 sequences are SGHTA and FQGNSA. Written as DNA, the CDR3 is TGTGCCAGCAGCCGGCTCCCGGGACAGGGGGCGCGCGGCACCGGGGAGCTGTTTTTT. Protein: CASSRLPGQGARGTGELFF.

The chain couples TRBV7-9 to TRBJ1-5; D ambiguous. The V end was cut by 1 base, the J end by 0 bases, with 13 bases between. Looked up from germline, CDR1 is SEHNR and CDR2 is FQNEAQ (reference sequence). The length of the CDR3 is 17 residues. CDR3 sequence reads: CASSLGTSTDSNQPQHF. CDR3 nucleotides: TGTGCCAGCAGCTTAGGAACATCCACAGATAGCAATCAGCCCCAGCATTTT.

V and J are TRBV28 and TRBJ2-5, with TRBD2 matching over 9 bases. This CDR3 is built from 15 residues. Trimming took 2 bases from V and 3 from J; bases not matched to a gene: 4. Germline V CDR1 and CDR2: MDHEN, SYDVKM. CDR3 coding DNA: TGTGCCAGCAGTTTAGGCGGGGGGGTTGAAGAGACCCAGTACTTC. It is translated as CASSLGGGVEETQYF.

V and J are TRBV18 and TRBJ1-4; D might be TRBD1 (6 bases). The CDR3 is made up of 14 amino acids. Germline V gene data show CDR1 as KGHSH and CDR2 as LQKENI. With 5 bases removed from V and 6 bases from J, the gap between germline ends came to 13 bases. For the CDR3, the DNA is TGTGCCAGCTCAGGGGACACAACGTATGAAAAACTGTTTTTT. Encoded protein: CASSGDTTYEKLFF.

This sequence joins TRBV6-5 and TRBJ2-3, with 7 bases that match TRBD2. The CDR3 length is 16 residues. V was clipped by 0 bases and J by 3 bases; unmatched bases: 6. The germline V gene encodes CDR1 MNHEY and CDR2 SVGAGI. CDR3: CASSYSGLGKTDTQYF. Written as DNA, the CDR3 is TGTGCCAGCAGTTACTCCGGACTAGGGAAAACAGATACGCAGTATTTT.

The chain is built from TRBV9 and TRBJ2-2; D gene unclear. Deletions cut 0 bases from V and 5 bases from J, with 11 bases between. The CDR3 loop spans 15 amino acids. Germline V lookup: CDR1 SGDLS, CDR2 YYNGEE. The CDR3 DNA sequence: TGTGCCAGCAGCGTAGGGCCAGTAAAAACCGGGGAGCTGTTTTTT. It translates to CASSVGPVKTGELFF.

This clone was detected a few times. The genes are TRBV18 and TRBJ2-3, with 13 bases aligning to TRBD2. The germline V gene has CDR1 KGHSH and CDR2 LQKENI. The junction had 4 bases not matched to a gene; V was cut back by 4 bases and J by 3 bases. The CDR3 has 16 amino acids. This CDR3 reads CASSLMTSGGTDTQYF. Here the CDR3 DNA reads TGTGCCAGCTCACTAATGACTAGCGGGGGGACAGATACGCAGTATTTT.

This clone was picked up one time. This sequence joins TRBV6-1 and TRBJ1-6, with a possible D match to TRBD1 (6 bases). The CDR3 has 16 amino acids. V lost 3 bases and J 5 bases, leaving 14 bases between the germline ends. CDR1 is MNHNS, CDR2 SASEGT, per germline. CDR3 in amino acids: CASSEPGQHDNSPLHF. The CDR3 DNA sequence: TGTGCCAGCAGTGAGCCGGGACAACACGATAATTCACCCCTCCACTTT.

This chain uses TRBV5-1 with TRBJ2-3; 10 bases agree with TRBD2. The CDR3 sequence is 16 residues long. CDR1 and CDR2 from the germline V gene are SGHRS and YFSETQ. Trimming at V came to 0 bases and at J to 8 bases, leaving 9 bases not matched to a gene. The CDR3 region is CASSLVPSGGEGTQYF. The CDR3 bases are TGCGCCAGCAGCTTGGTACCTAGCGGGGGAGAGGGTACGCAGTATTTT.

This clone came up a few times. The V and J genes are TRBV10-2 and TRBJ1-6, with D tentatively TRBD1 (5 bases). Between the trimmed V and J ends, which lost 8 bases and 7 bases, there was a span of 12 bases. CDR1 and CDR2 (germline): WSHSY, SAAADI. CDR3 length equals 13 residues. CDR3 amino acids: CASLLGGNSPLHF. For the CDR3, the DNA is TGCGCCAGCTTGTTGGGGGGGAATTCACCCCTCCACTTT.

The rearrangement joins TRBV9 to TRBJ2-3; unclear D gene. The V gene's germline CDR1 is SGDLS and CDR2 YYNGEE. CDR3 length: 13 amino acids. The V and J ends lost 0 bases and 4 bases respectively, with 6 bases between them. The CDR3: CASSVEWPDTQYF. The CDR3 coding sequence is TGTGCCAGCAGCGTAGAGTGGCCAGATACGCAGTATTTT.

The chain has TRBV7-6 and TRBJ2-7; 8 bases match TRBD1. This CDR3 contains 15 residues. Unmatched junction bases numbered 13, after V lost 5 bases and J lost 7 bases. From germline, CDR1 is SGHVS and CDR2 FNYEAQ. The CDR3 reads CASSPSGGASREQYF. The CDR3 DNA reads TGTGCCAGCAGCCCATCAGGGGGCGCATCCAGAGAGCAGTACTTC.

This chain uses TRBV30 with TRBJ1-4; the match to TRBD1 covers 7 bases. The CDR3 runs 15 residues. After removal of 3 bases from V and 8 bases from J, the junction contained 12 bases not matched to a gene. Looked up from germline, CDR1 is GTSNPN and CDR2 is SVGIG (reference sequence). The DNA of the CDR3 is TGTGCCTGGAGAACCCGGACAGGAAGGGGCGAAAAACTGTTTTTT. This codes for CAWRTRTGRGEKLFF.

This clone was seen more than once but under ten times. This chain links TRBV7-2 with TRBJ2-5; TRBD2 matches 8 bases. This CDR3 comprises 15 residues. The J segment lost 0 bases and the V segment lost 5 bases, leaving 5 bases of the junction unmatched. From germline, CDR1 is SGHTA and CDR2 FQGNSA. CDR3 sequence reads: CASSPKRGNQETQYF. The CDR3 DNA reads TGTGCCAGCAGCCCAAAGCGGGGGAACCAAGAGACCCAGTACTTC.

The V and J genes are TRBV5-4 and TRBJ2-5; TRBD2 is a possible D gene (5 bases). The CDR3 sequence is 14 residues long. Germline values: CDR1 SGHNT, CDR2 YYREEE (reference sequence). Trimming cost V 0 bases and J 2 bases, with 8 bases left between them. The CDR3 protein is CASSLVGSQETQYF. In DNA, the CDR3 is TGTGCCAGCAGCTTGGTGGGGAGTCAAGAGACCCAGTACTTC.

This clone was found many times. This chain connects TRBV29-1 to TRBJ2-7; D is perhaps TRBD2 (5 bases). This CDR3 is built from 11 residues. V lost 1 base, J lost 5 bases, and 6 bases lay in between. CDR1 and CDR2 from the germline V gene are SQVTM and ANQGSEA. Written as DNA, the CDR3 is TGCAGCGTTGAAGCGCGGGACGAGCAGTACTTC. Encoded protein: CSVEARDEQYF.

In this sample, this clone turned up a few times. The V call is TRBV27, the J call TRBJ1-4, with D maybe TRBD1 (6 bases). The germline gives CDR1 MNHEY, CDR2 SMNVEV (reference sequence). There are 15 residues in the CDR3. Trimming took 3 bases from V and 2 from J, leaving 10 bases between them. The DNA for the CDR3 is TGTGCCAGCAGTTTTGGGGGGGCGACTAATGAAAAACTGTTTTTT. Protein: CASSFGGATNEKLFF.

Only a few counts were recorded for this clone. The rearrangement uses TRBV7-2 and TRBJ2-3; 8 bases align to TRBD2. The J segment lost 1 base and the V segment lost 8 bases, leaving 14 bases of the junction unmatched. CDR1 and CDR2 (germline): SGHTA, FQGNSA. This CDR3 spans 17 amino acids. DNA for the CDR3: TGTGCCAGCTCTAAGGCTAGCGGGTGGAGTGGCACAGATACGCAGTATTTT. Its protein is CASSKASGWSGTDTQYF.